Below are 14 T cell receptor beta chains sequenced from a single sample in a study of T-cell reconstitution after alpha-beta-depleted transplantation in children. Unique molecular identifiers tagged the TCRbeta library. TCRdb re-analysed the PCR reads in MiXCR, keeping a single row per CDR3 protein. The sample includes approximately 400,000 distinct CDR3 sequences, approximately 10% of them seen just once. Sequences were derived from PBMCs from the stem cell graft donor, sampled from the stem cell graft. The origin of the receptors is a human donor who donated a stem cell graft to a child with acute myeloid leukemia.

This clonotype has only a few counts. The chain recombines TRBV12-3 or TRBV12-4 with TRBJ1-5; unclear D gene. The CDR3 has 13 amino acids. The V end lost 5 bases, the J end lost 7 bases, and 12 bases lay between the germline ends. CDR3 sequence: CASSETRIQPQHF. CDR3 bases: TGTGCCAGCAGTGAGACCCGCATCCAGCCCCAGCATTTT.

This clonotype turned up a few times. The chain couples TRBV6-2 or TRBV6-3 to TRBJ2-1; the D is unclear. The CDR3 runs to 12 residues. From germline, CDR1 is MNHEY and CDR2 SVGEGT. The V gene lost 6 bases and the J gene lost 10 bases, with 13 bases spanning the gap. This CDR3 is CASRTGRIEQFF. CDR3 DNA: TGTGCCAGCAGGACCGGCCGGATAGAGCAGTTCTTC.

CDR3 in amino acids: CASSQVAGGSTDTQYF. The CDR3 DNA sequence: TGTGCCAGCAGCCAAGTGGCAGGGGGCAGCACAGATACGCAGTATTTT. V usage is TRBV3-1 and J usage is TRBJ2-3; 8 bases agree with TRBD1. The V and J ends lost 1 base and 0 bases, in that order; junction bases with no gene match: 3. The CDR3 totals 16 residues. Per the germline V gene, CDR1 is LGHDT and CDR2 is YNNKEL (reference sequence).

Only a few counts were recorded for this clonotype. The chain has TRBV5-1 and TRBJ1-2; D uncertain. Trimming stripped 6 bases from V and 1 base from J, with 10 bases between. The CDR3 sequence is 13 residues long. Germline CDR1 reads SGHRS; CDR2 reads YFSETQ. The CDR3 DNA is TGCGCCAGCACTCAAGATAATAACTATGGCTACACCTTC. Protein sequence: CASTQDNNYGYTF. The full variable domain, in which reference TRBV5-1 and TRBJ1-2 provide the parts outside the CDR3, is KAGVTQTPRYLIKTRGQQVTLSCSPISGHRSVSWYQQTPGQGLQFLFEYFSETQRNKGNFPGRFSGRQFSNSRSEMNVSTLELGDSALYLCASTQDNNYGYTFGSGTRLTVV.

This clonotype was counted a single time. A much larger clone is a single base away; this may be a read error. The V and J genes are TRBV5-1 and TRBJ1-1; D gene ambiguous. The V gene's germline CDR1 is SGHRS and CDR2 YFSETQ. CDR3 length equals 15 residues. In DNA, the CDR3 is TGCGCCAGCAGCTTGATGAACAATCAGAACACTGAACCTTTCTTT. It translates to CASSLMNNQNTEPFF.

The chain links TRBV2 to TRBJ2-7, with 11 bases that match TRBD2. The CDR3 runs 15 residues. V was pared by 7 bases and J by 3 bases, with 8 bases of the junction left unmatched. Looked up from germline, CDR1 is SNHLY and CDR2 is FYNNEI. The DNA for the CDR3 is TGTGCCAGCAATCCTCTAGCGGGAGGAAACTACGAGCAGTACTTC. It is translated as CASNPLAGGNYEQYF.

In this sample, this clonotype turned up a few times. The chain employs TRBV7-3 and TRBJ1-6; perhaps TRBD1 as D (5 bases). V lost 2 bases to trimming and J lost 10 bases, with 15 bases between them. Germline V CDR1 and CDR2: SGHTA, FQGTGA. The CDR3 covers 15 residues. CDR3 in DNA: TGTGCCAGCAGCTTAGGGGGTGGGGAAGAATCACCCCTCCACTTT. Its translation is CASSLGGGEESPLHF. Using reference TRBV7-3 and TRBJ1-6 for the parts outside the CDR3, the full variable domain is GAGVSQTPSNKVTEKGKYVELRCDPISGHTALYWYRQSLGQGPEFLIYFQGTGAADDSGLPNDRFFAVRPEGSVSTLKIQRTERGDSAVYLCASSLGGGEESPLHFGNGTRLTVT.

In this sample, this clonotype turned up a few times. This chain joins TRBV6-5 and TRBJ2-3, with 9 bases that match TRBD2. Germline assignment: CDR1 MNHEY and CDR2 SVGAGI. This CDR3 has 15 residues. V was pared by 6 bases and J by 1 base, with 5 bases of the junction left unmatched. Here the CDR3 reads CASSGGRAGTDTQYF. CDR3 sequence (DNA): TGTGCCAGCAGCGGCGGGAGGGCAGGCACAGATACGCAGTATTTT.

This clonotype showed up just a few times. This chain links TRBV7-2 with TRBJ2-7; D may be TRBD1 (5 bases). The CDR3 sequence is 13 residues long. Germline lookup yields CDR1 SGHTA and CDR2 FQGNSA. The germline V and J ends were trimmed by 2 bases and 4 bases, with 9 bases remaining between them. The CDR3 nucleotides are TGTGCCAGCAGCTTAATGGGGCGTTACGAGCAGTACTTC. Translation: CASSLMGRYEQYF.

This clonotype occurred a few times. The chain carries TRBV6-5 and TRBJ2-3; possible D gene TRBD1, 5 bases. V was clipped by 0 bases and J by 1 base, with 11 bases between them. Germline V gives CDR1 MNHEY, CDR2 SVGAGI. The CDR3 spans 16 residues. The CDR3 DNA reads as TGTGCCAGCAGTTACTCGATTTTACAGGGCACAGATACGCAGTATTTT. The encoded protein is CASSYSILQGTDTQYF.

This clonotype has only a few counts. This chain uses TRBV12-3 or TRBV12-4 with TRBJ2-1; TRBD2 aligns across 8 bases. CDR3 size: 15 residues. The V and J ends lost 6 bases and 3 bases, in that order; junction bases with no gene match: 7. The DNA of the CDR3 is TGTGCCAGCAGCCGTCTAGCGGGCAACTACAATGAGCAGTTCTTC. The encoded protein is CASSRLAGNYNEQFF.

This clonotype was seen repeatedly, ten times or more. The chain has TRBV9 and TRBJ1-6; D is ambiguous. Per the germline V gene, CDR1 is SGDLS and CDR2 is YYNGEE. The CDR3 has 14 amino acids. V lost 4 bases to trimming and J lost 8 bases, with 13 bases between them. CDR3 amino acids: CASSPRFSDSPLHF. In DNA, the CDR3 is TGTGCCAGCAGCCCCCGGTTCTCGGATTCACCCCTCCACTTT. Together with reference TRBV9 and TRBJ1-6, the CDR3 gives the full variable domain: DSGVTQTPKHLITATGQRVTLRCSPRSGDLSVYWYQQSLDQGLQFLIQYYNGEERAKGNILERFSAQQFPDLHSELNLSSLELGDSALYFCASSPRFSDSPLHFGNGTRLTVT.

The table lists this clonotype with many counts. The chain has TRBV7-9 and TRBJ2-1, with D perhaps TRBD2 (5 bases). Germline values: CDR1 SEHNR, CDR2 FQNEAQ (reference sequence). V was clipped by 4 bases and J by 3 bases, with 16 bases between them. This CDR3 is built from 16 residues. The CDR3 DNA reads TGTGCCAGCAGCTCAGGAACTAGTGCTGGCTACAATGAGCAGTTCTTC. This translates into CASSSGTSAGYNEQFF.

This clonotype was detected a few times. The chain joins TRBV7-8 to TRBJ2-1; D uncertain. The V end was cut by 5 bases, the J end by 4 bases, with 9 bases between. CDR3 length: 13 residues. From germline, CDR1 is SGHVS and CDR2 FQNEAQ. The CDR3 DNA reads TGTGCCAGCAGCCCGAAAGGATACAATGAGCAGTTCTTC. It encodes CASSPKGYNEQFF.